This T cell receptor beta chain was retrieved from a study of blood T cell repertoires in COVID-19. At the level of the study: Acute and convalescent COVID-19 specimens originated in the United States, Italy and Spain. T cells, B-cell-depleted T cells, or PBMCs provided the cDNA or gDNA that served as material.

Sequenced by immunoSEQ multiplex PCR; TCRdb stores in-frame clones only, minus some. The sample includes 120,000 or so clones, less than 80% of them seen just once. This clone was recorded only once. CDR1 is SGHNT and CDR2 is YENEEA in the germline V gene. V lost 1 base to trimming and J lost 3 bases, with 10 bases between them. This CDR3 has 15 amino acids. The sequence was collected from a man aged 50 to 59 with acute or convalescent COVID-19. The sequenced material came from peripheral blood. The rearrangement joins TRBV11-3 to TRBJ2-1; D might be TRBD1 (5 bases). The CDR3 DNA reads TGTGCCAGCAGCTTAGGACAGAAGGTCTACAATGAGCAGTTCTTC. Translated, it gives CASSLGQKVYNEQFF.